The 28 T cell receptor beta chains below all came from one sample that was sequenced in a study of regulatory T cells in long-lasting Graves disease. The TCR beta library used iRepertoire HTBI primers with Arm-PCR amplification of CDR3. TCRdb reprocessed the multiplex PCR reads via MiXCR and lists one record per CDR3 protein. The sample has 680,000 or so distinct CDR3 sequences; about 16% are singletons. The time point denotes: newly diagnosed GD, antithyroid drugs for less than 3 months. After RNA was extracted from PBMCs, the TCR library was made from it. These data are also associated with another study on T cells in Graves' hyperthyroidism and ophthalmopathy.

Source: peripheral blood mononuclear cells (PBMCs), taken at new diagnosis, from a patient treated with antithyroid drugs. The receptors originated from a woman in her thirties with Graves disease.

This clonotype was recorded many times. V gene TRBV6-1 combines with J gene TRBJ2-7; the D gene is possibly TRBD1 (5 bases). The CDR3 length is 15 residues. Trimming removed 8 bases from V and 0 bases from J, with 17 bases in between. Per the germline V gene, CDR1 is MNHNS and CDR2 is SASEGT. CDR3 nucleotides: TGTGCCAGCGGGAATCCTGGCCAGGGCTCCTACGAGCAGTACTTC. Translating it yields CASGNPGQGSYEQYF.

In this sample, this clonotype turned up many times. The V call is TRBV2, the J call TRBJ2-1, with 10 bases identical to TRBD2. V shed 7 bases and J 0 bases; nucleotides not matched to a gene: 12. The germline V gene has CDR1 SNHLY and CDR2 FYNNEI. This CDR3 is 18 amino acids long. The CDR3 bases are TGTGCCAGCATTGTCGAGCGGGAGGGCCTTTCCTCCTACAATGAGCAGTTCTTC. It encodes CASIVEREGLSSYNEQFF. Complete variable domain (other parts from reference TRBV2 and TRBJ2-1): EPEVTQTPSHQVTQMGQEVILRCVPISNHLYFYWYRQILGQKVEFLVSFYNNEISEKSEIFDDQFSVERPDGSNFTLKIRSTKLEDSAMYFCASIVEREGLSSYNEQFFGPGTRLTVL.

J is TRBJ2-1 and V is TRBV5-1, with D tentatively TRBD1 (6 bases). The CDR3 is 15 amino acids. The V end lost 4 bases, the J end lost 8 bases, and 19 bases lay between the germline ends. The germline V gene has CDR1 SGHRS and CDR2 YFSETQ. CDR3 sequence: CASSRKGETSDEQFF. The CDR3 region has the DNA TGCGCCAGCAGCCGTAAGGGGGAGACCTCGGATGAGCAGTTCTTC. Drawing the rest from reference TRBV5-1 and TRBJ2-1, the complete variable domain is KAGVTQTPRYLIKTRGQQVTLSCSPISGHRSVSWYQQTPGQGLQFLFEYFSETQRNKGNFPGRFSGRQFSNSRSEMNVSTLELGDSALYLCASSRKGETSDEQFFGPGTRLTVL.

This rearrangement joins TRBV12-3 or TRBV12-4 to TRBJ2-5; 9 nucleotides align to TRBD1. The CDR3 runs 15 residues. J gave up 4 bases and V 6 bases, and 9 bases lay outside the gene matches. CDR3 in amino acids: CASSPSTGGLETQYF. CDR3 nucleotide sequence: TGTGCCAGCAGCCCCTCAACAGGGGGCCTAGAGACCCAGTACTTC.

Only a few counts were recorded for this clonotype. The V and J genes are TRBV19 and TRBJ1-1, with a tentative D call TRBD1 (5 bases). CDR1 is LNHDA and CDR2 is SQIVND in the germline V gene (reference sequence). CDR3 length equals 12 residues. V was pared by 4 bases and J by 6 bases, with 9 bases between. The DNA for the CDR3 is TGTGCCAGTAGTACCCGACAGTCTGAAGCTTTCTTT. It encodes CASSTRQSEAFF.

A remark on this clonotype: A much larger clone sits a single nucleotide away, making a read error possible. The gene calls are TRBV24-1 and TRBJ2-2; tentatively, D is TRBD1 (5 bases). The CDR3 has 15 amino acids. Germline CDR1 KGHDR, CDR2 SFDVKD. The DNA of the CDR3 is TGTGTCACCAGTGATTTTGCGACAGAGGCCGGGGAGCTGTTTTTT. It specifies CVTSDFATEAGELFF.

The rearrangement joins TRBV27 to TRBJ2-5, with a weak D call TRBD2 (6 bases). V lost 4 bases and J lost 0, with 9 bases in between. CDR1 is MNHEY and CDR2 is SMNVEV in the germline V gene (reference sequence). This CDR3 has 14 residues. The CDR3 is CASSSPSDQETQYF. In DNA form, the CDR3 reads TGTGCCAGCAGTTCCCCTAGCGACCAAGAGACCCAGTACTTC.

Only a few counts were recorded for this clonotype. This rearrangement joins TRBV19 to TRBJ2-1, with D hard to call. The tail of the sequence fits TRBJ2-5 better, so the J call may be wrong. The CDR3 sequence is 15 residues long. Looked up from germline, CDR1 is LNHDA and CDR2 is SQIVND (reference sequence). In DNA, the CDR3 is TGTGCCAGTCGAGAGACTCCCAACATTGAAGAGACCCAGTACTTC. This gives the protein CASRETPNIEETQYF.

This clonotype was detected many times. The genes are TRBV12-3 or TRBV12-4 and TRBJ1-5; no clear D gene. With 8 bases removed from V and 7 bases from J, the gap between germline ends came to 15 bases. The CDR3 covers 13 residues. CDR3 in DNA: TGTGCCAGCTCACTATCTTCTGGGCAGCCCCAGCATTTT. As protein: CASSLSSGQPQHF.

This clonotype was counted between two and nine times. The chain is built from TRBV19 and TRBJ1-3, with D perhaps matching TRBD1 (5 bases). CDR1 is LNHDA, CDR2 SQIVND, per germline (reference sequence). Trimming cost V 6 bases and J 3 bases, with 12 bases left between them. CDR3 size: 14 residues. CDR3 in DNA: TGTGCCAGTAGCCTCGGGACGGATGGAAACACCATATATTTT. This translates into CASSLGTDGNTIYF. The full variable domain, rest sourced from reference TRBV19 and TRBJ1-3, is DGGITQSPKYLFRKEGQNVTLSCEQNLNHDAMYWYRQDPGQGLRLIYYSQIVNDFQKGDIAEGYSVSREKKESFPLTVTSAQKNPTAFYLCASSLGTDGNTIYFGEGSWLTVV.

This clonotype turned up a few times. The chain joins TRBV28 to TRBJ1-6; the D gene is possibly TRBD1 (6 bases). Germline CDR1 MDHEN, CDR2 SYDVKM. The CDR3 sequence is 14 residues long. The V end lost 5 bases, the J end lost 7 bases, and 12 bases lay between the germline ends. The CDR3 DNA is TGTGCCAGCAGTCCCGCAGGGGCCAATTCACCCCTCCACTTT. Translation gives CASSPAGANSPLHF.

The chain has TRBV18 and TRBJ2-3, with TRBD2 identical over 7 bases. J was trimmed by 6 bases and V by 3 bases; bases with no gene match: 9. The CDR3 is 15 residues long. Germline-derived CDR1 and CDR2 are KGHSH and LQKENI. In DNA, the CDR3 is TGTGCCAGCTCACCGACACCAGTCGGGGGGGATACGCAGTATTTT. Encoded protein: CASSPTPVGGDTQYF.

This clonotype was recorded at least ten times. V is TRBV28 and J is TRBJ1-6, with a tentative D call TRBD1 (5 bases). Germline V gives CDR1 MDHEN, CDR2 SYDVKM. The CDR3 is 14 amino acids. Trimming took off 10 bases at V and 7 bases at J, with 17 bases between the two ends. The CDR3 sequence: CAIAGGTANSPLHF. The CDR3 DNA is TGTGCCATCGCTGGGGGGACCGCGAATTCACCCCTCCACTTT.

This clonotype was recorded many times. The chain combines TRBV7-9 with TRBJ1-1; 7 nucleotides match TRBD1. There are 16 residues in the CDR3. The V gene end was trimmed by 2 bases and the J gene end by 2 bases; junction bases not matched to a gene: 8. CDR1 and CDR2 (germline): SEHNR, FQNEAQ (reference sequence). The CDR3 nucleotides read TGTGCCAGCAGCTTACCGACCGGGACAGCCAACACTGAAGCTTTCTTT. Protein sequence: CASSLPTGTANTEAFF.

This clonotype was found many times. V usage is TRBV20-1 and J usage is TRBJ2-5, with D uncertain. The CDR3 runs 14 residues. V was clipped by 5 bases and J by 7 bases, with 20 bases between them. CDR1 and CDR2 from the germline V gene are DFQATT and SNEGSKA (reference sequence). In DNA form, the CDR3 reads TGCAGTGCTGCCGACCCCGCGCAGCTTGGGACCCAGTACTTC. It is translated as CSAADPAQLGTQYF.

This clonotype was counted between two and nine times. This sequence joins TRBV27 and TRBJ2-3; the D gene is possibly TRBD2 (6 bases). Germline CDR1 reads MNHEY; CDR2 reads SMNVEV (reference sequence). CDR3 length equals 15 residues. V was clipped by 6 bases and J by 4 bases, with 17 bases between them. In DNA form, the CDR3 reads TGTGCCAGCAGGGCGGGGAGGACTTTCGCAGATACGCAGTATTTT. This sequence encodes CASRAGRTFADTQYF.

The V and J genes are TRBV12-3 or TRBV12-4 and TRBJ2-7; D tentatively reads TRBD1 or TRBD2 (5 bases each). V gave up 8 bases and J gave up 6 bases, with 23 bases separating them. The CDR3 has 15 amino acids. The CDR3: CASSPREGSWVEQYF. CDR3 bases: TGTGCCAGCTCACCCAGGGAAGGGAGTTGGGTCGAGCAGTACTTC.

This clonotype was recorded at least ten times. The chain joins TRBV28 to TRBJ2-7; D is undetermined. The germline V gene has CDR1 MDHEN and CDR2 SYDVKM. This CDR3 has 14 residues. Trimming removed 6 bases from V and 5 bases from J, with 17 bases in between. The CDR3 nucleotides are TGTGCCAGCAGCCCCACCCCAGCGTGGGACGAGCAGTACTTC. Residues: CASSPTPAWDEQYF.

This clonotype has only a few counts. The V and J genes are TRBV5-4 and TRBJ2-1; 10 bases fit TRBD2. The CDR3 has 16 amino acids. Germline V gene sequence: CDR1 SGHNT, CDR2 YYREEE (reference sequence). Germline trimming cut 4 bases from V and 4 bases from J; bases unmatched to any gene: 8. Here the CDR3 reads CASSTLAGEGYNEQFF. The CDR3 bases are TGTGCCAGCAGCACCCTAGCGGGAGAGGGTTACAATGAGCAGTTCTTC.

V is TRBV7-9 and J is TRBJ2-3; no definite D call. The germline V gene encodes CDR1 SEHNR and CDR2 FQNEAQ (reference sequence). V lost 2 bases and J lost 1, with 13 bases in between. This CDR3 is built from 16 residues. This CDR3 reads CASSLSLGSRTDTQYF. The CDR3 bases are TGTGCCAGCAGCTTAAGTCTTGGCTCTCGCACAGATACGCAGTATTTT. Drawing the rest from reference TRBV7-9 and TRBJ2-3, the complete variable domain is DTGVSQNPRHKITKRGQNVTFRCDPISEHNRLYWYRQTLGQGPEFLTYFQNEAQLEKSRLLSDRFSAERPKGSFSTLEIQRTEQGDSAMYLCASSLSLGSRTDTQYFGPGTRLTVL.

In the case of this clonotype: One junction end disagrees with the germline gene, perhaps due to a read error. For the CDR3, the DNA is TGTGCCAGCAACTTAGGAACTAGCGGGACCTATGTCTCCTACGAGCAGTACTTC. It yields the protein CASNLGTSGTYVSYEQYF. The chain employs TRBV11-2 and TRBJ2-7, with 10 bases matching TRBD2. Per the germline V gene, CDR1 is SGHAT and CDR2 is FQNNGV. The CDR3 totals 18 residues.

The V gene is TRBV30, the J gene TRBJ2-7, with a weak D call TRBD2 (5 bases). The ends were cut back, 4 bases at V and 0 bases at J, with 10 bases in the middle. Germline assignment: CDR1 GTSNPN and CDR2 SVGIG (reference sequence). The CDR3 extends over 13 amino acids. CDR3 protein: CAWTVRASYEQYF. The CDR3 DNA reads as TGTGCCTGGACTGTGCGGGCCTCCTACGAGCAGTACTTC.

In this sample, this clonotype turned up many times. The V and J genes are TRBV3-1 and TRBJ2-6; TRBD1 might be the D (5 bases). The germline V gene encodes CDR1 LGHDT and CDR2 YNNKEL (reference sequence). Trimming stripped 4 bases from V and 15 bases from J, with 13 bases between. The CDR3 contains 12 residues. The CDR3 region is CASSRLDKGLTF. DNA for the CDR3: TGTGCCAGCAGCCGGCTGGACAAAGGCCTGACTTTC.

A note on this clonotype: This may be a read error: a much more frequent sequence differs by one nucleotide. The chain couples TRBV5-1 to TRBJ1-1; D is possibly TRBD1 (6 bases). Germline values: CDR1 SGHRS, CDR2 YFSETQ. The CDR3 is 16 amino acids. The V and J ends lost 6 bases and 4 bases respectively, with 22 bases between them. The DNA of the CDR3 is TGCGCCAGCAACCAACAGGGTAAAGGGACGTTCACTGAAGCTTTCTTT. Translated, it gives CASNQQGKGTFTEAFF.

This clonotype was seen more than once but under ten times. The genes are TRBV20-1 and TRBJ1-1, with D maybe TRBD1 (5 bases). The CDR3 runs to 16 residues. Looked up from germline, CDR1 is DFQATT and CDR2 is SNEGSKA (reference sequence). The V end lost 0 bases, the J end lost 4 bases, and 18 bases lay between the germline ends. CDR3 sequence (DNA): TGCAGTGCTAGAGATTTTACAGGTTCGAAAGGCACTGAAGCTTTCTTT. Encoded protein: CSARDFTGSKGTEAFF.

In regard to this clonotype: A much larger clone differs by one base, so this may be a read error. The CDR3 nucleotides are TGTGTCAGCAGCGGACTCGGCAATACGCAGTATTTT. Translated, it gives CVSSGLGNTQYF. The gene calls are TRBV27 and TRBJ2-3; a possible D gene is TRBD2 (5 bases). This CDR3 region has 12 residues. Germline-derived CDR1 and CDR2 are MNHEY and SMNVEV (reference sequence).

The table lists this clonotype with many counts. The chain recombines TRBV7-2 with TRBJ2-1; D is perhaps TRBD1 or TRBD2 (5 bases each). CDR3 length equals 13 residues. Germline CDR1 is SGHTA and CDR2 is FQGNSA. V was clipped by 5 bases and J by 7 bases, with 12 bases between them. The CDR3 nucleotides are TGTGCCAGCAGCCCTGGCAGGGAGAATGAGCAGTTCTTC. Its translation is CASSPGRENEQFF. The full variable domain, in which reference TRBV7-2 and TRBJ2-1 provide the parts outside the CDR3, is GAGVSQSPSNKVTEKGKDVELRCDPISGHTALYWYRQSLGQGLEFLIYFQGNSAPDKSGLPSDRFSAERTGGSVSTLTIQRTQQEDSAVYLCASSPGRENEQFFGPGTRLTVL.

This clonotype was counted ten times or more. The chain's CDR3 is CASSYSNAGTTYEQYF. The DNA of the CDR3 is TGTGCCAGCAGTTACTCGAATGCAGGAACAACCTACGAGCAGTACTTC. This chain links TRBV6-2 or TRBV6-3 with TRBJ2-7; D unclear. This CDR3 contains 16 residues. V was shortened by 0 bases and J by 2 bases, with 14 bases between the two germline ends. CDR1 is MNHEY, CDR2 SVGEGT, per germline.